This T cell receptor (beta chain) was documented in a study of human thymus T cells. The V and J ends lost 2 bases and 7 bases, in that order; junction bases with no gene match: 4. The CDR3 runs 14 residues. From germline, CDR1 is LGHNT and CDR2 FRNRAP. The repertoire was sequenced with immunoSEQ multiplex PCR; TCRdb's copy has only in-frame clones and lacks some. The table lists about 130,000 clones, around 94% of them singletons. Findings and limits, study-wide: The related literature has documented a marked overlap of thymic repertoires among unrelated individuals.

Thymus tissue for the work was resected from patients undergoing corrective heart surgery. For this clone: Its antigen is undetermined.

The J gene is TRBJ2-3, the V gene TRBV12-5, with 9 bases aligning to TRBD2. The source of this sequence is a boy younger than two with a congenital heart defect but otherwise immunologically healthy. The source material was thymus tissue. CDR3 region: CASGLRGLANTQYF. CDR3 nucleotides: TGTGCTAGTGGTTTGAGGGGACTAGCAAATACGCAGTATTTT.